The next 17 T cell receptor beta chains were all read from a single sample in a study of CD8+CD57+ T cells in acquired aplastic anemia. The template for TCR beta VDJ and CDR3 sequence profiling was genomic DNA. TCRdb recomputed calls from the reads with MiXCR, one row per CDR3 protein. The sample includes around 33,000 distinct CDR3 sequences, around three quarters seen only once; the top ten take approximately 22%. The specimen was sorted CD4+, CD8+, or CD8+CD57+ T cells (not recorded which) from PBMCs. These receptors originate from a human donor in good health, serving as a control.

The V gene is TRBV5-1, the J gene TRBJ1-3; possibly TRBD1 for D (5 bases). This CDR3 comprises 16 residues. Between the trimmed V and J ends, which lost 1 base and 0 bases, there was a span of 11 bases. CDR1 is SGHRS, CDR2 YFSETQ, per germline. CDR3 DNA: TGCGCCAGCAGCTTGACAGGCGAAAACTCTGGAAACACCATATATTTT. Amino acid sequence: CASSLTGENSGNTIYF.

The V gene is TRBV29-1, the J gene TRBJ2-7, with D possibly being TRBD2 (6 bases). Germline V gives CDR1 SQVTM, CDR2 ANQGSEA. The CDR3 contains 15 residues. V was shortened by 8 bases and J by 3 bases, with 23 bases between the two germline ends. DNA for the CDR3: TGCAGCAGTTACTCGGCGTCCGAGCGGGTCTACGAGCAGTACTTC. This encodes CSSYSASERVYEQYF.

This clonotype was seen only a few times. This chain uses TRBV15 with TRBJ2-2; a possible D gene is TRBD2 (6 bases). Germline values: CDR1 LNHNV, CDR2 YYDKDF (reference sequence). Trimming pared 0 bases from V and 4 bases from J, leaving 15 bases between. There are 17 residues in the CDR3. The CDR3 DNA reads as TGTGCCACCAGCAGAGATGGGCCAGGGAGGAGCACCGGGGAGCTGTTTTTT. It yields the protein CATSRDGPGRSTGELFF.

The chain joins TRBV10-1 to TRBJ2-7; D is tentatively TRBD1 or TRBD2 (5 bases each). Germline assignment: CDR1 WNHNN and CDR2 SYGVQD (reference sequence). The CDR3 spans 16 residues. The germline V and J ends were trimmed by 4 bases and 1 base, with 17 bases remaining between them. The CDR3 loop reads CASSGFLRDRSYEQYF. The CDR3 DNA is TGCGCCAGCAGTGGCTTTCTCCGGGACCGGTCCTACGAGCAGTACTTC.

V and J are TRBV25-1 and TRBJ1-4; D is uncertain. CDR3 size: 13 residues. The germline gives CDR1 MGHDK, CDR2 SYGVNS. With 7 bases removed from V and 6 bases from J, the gap between germline ends came to 12 bases. In DNA form, the CDR3 reads TGTGCCAGCAAACGGGGTGGAGATGAAAAACTGTTTTTT. It specifies CASKRGGDEKLFF.

The V call is TRBV20-1, the J call TRBJ1-6; 7 bases match TRBD1. The length of the CDR3 is 16 residues. J was trimmed by 7 bases and V by 3 bases; bases with no gene match: 12. Germline V gene data show CDR1 as DFQATT and CDR2 as SNEGSKA (reference sequence). CDR3 sequence: CSARETGTIRNSPLHF. The CDR3 region has the DNA TGCAGTGCTAGGGAGACAGGGACTATTCGGAATTCACCCCTCCACTTT.

In its sample, this clonotype was seen once. J is TRBJ2-1 and V is TRBV15, with a weak D call TRBD1 (6 bases). Between the trimmed V and J ends, which lost 5 bases and 5 bases, there was a span of 19 bases. The germline V gene has CDR1 LNHNV and CDR2 YYDKDF (reference sequence). CDR3 length: 16 amino acids. CDR3 amino acids: CATSSRLDRFDNEQFF. In DNA, the CDR3 is TGTGCCACCAGCTCTCGACTCGACAGGTTTGACAATGAGCAGTTCTTC.

V and J are TRBV20-1 and TRBJ2-7; no clear D. Per the germline V gene, CDR1 is DFQATT and CDR2 is SNEGSKA (reference sequence). V lost 3 bases and J 0 bases, leaving 6 bases between the germline ends. This CDR3 has 12 residues. The CDR3: CSASRFSYEQYF. The DNA for the CDR3 is TGCAGTGCTAGTCGGTTCTCCTACGAGCAGTACTTC.

The J gene is TRBJ2-2, the V gene TRBV12-3 or TRBV12-4; tentatively, D is TRBD1 or TRBD2 (5 bases each). The CDR3 has 14 residues. The germline V and J ends were trimmed by 6 bases and 2 bases, with 10 bases remaining between them. The DNA for the CDR3 is TGTGCCAGCAGGACGGGACGTAACACCGGGGAGCTGTTTTTT. It codes for CASRTGRNTGELFF.

A remark on this clonotype: At one of its ends the junction is not consistent with the germline gene, which may arise from a read error. This chain joins TRBV13 and TRBJ2-1; D call uncertain. From germline, CDR1 is PRHDT and CDR2 FYEKMQ (reference sequence). This CDR3 has 14 residues. In DNA, the CDR3 is TGTGCCAGCAGAATATTCGACGGTTACAATGAGCAGTCCTTC. This encodes CASRIFDGYNEQSF.

This chain joins TRBV7-2 and TRBJ2-7, with TRBD2 as a possible D gene (6 bases). Germline CDR1 reads SGHTA; CDR2 reads FQGNSA. Trimming removed 4 bases at V and 4 bases at J, with 8 bases between. CDR3 length: 12 amino acids. The CDR3 region is CASSWGGYEQYF. The CDR3, as DNA: TGTGCCAGCAGCTGGGGAGGTTACGAGCAGTACTTC.

This chain uses TRBV29-1 with TRBJ2-7; the match to TRBD1 covers 11 bases. This CDR3 region has 15 residues. Germline lookup yields CDR1 SQVTM and CDR2 ANQGSEA. The V and J ends lost 6 bases and 2 bases, in that order; junction bases with no gene match: 9. CDR3 sequence: CSVGQGGWPAYEQYF. The CDR3 nucleotides read TGCAGCGTGGGACAGGGGGGATGGCCGGCCTACGAGCAGTACTTC.

The chain employs TRBV25-1 and TRBJ2-5; D not certain. The CDR3 is 14 amino acids. V lost 4 bases and J 5 bases, leaving 14 bases between the germline ends. Germline V gene lookup returns CDR1 MGHDK and CDR2 SYGVNS. The CDR3 is CASSGGVRWETQYF. The CDR3 DNA reads TGTGCCAGCAGTGGTGGCGTGAGATGGGAGACCCAGTACTTC.

The chain has TRBV6-1 and TRBJ1-5, with D unclear. The V and J ends lost 8 bases and 0 bases respectively, with 11 bases between them. Germline lookup yields CDR1 MNHNS and CDR2 SASEGT. The CDR3 runs 14 residues. The CDR3 nucleotides are TGTGCCAGCGGGCGCGGAAATAGCAATCAGCCCCAGCATTTT. As protein: CASGRGNSNQPQHF.

CDR3 sequence reads: CAISVRLADNEQFF. The CDR3 DNA reads as TGTGCCATCAGCGTAAGACTAGCGGACAATGAGCAGTTCTTC. The V and J genes are TRBV10-3 and TRBJ2-1, with 9 bases matching TRBD2. V was clipped by 6 bases and J by 5 bases; unmatched bases: 5. Germline V gives CDR1 ENHRY, CDR2 SYGVKD. This CDR3 is built from 14 residues.

The chain links TRBV10-1 to TRBJ2-7, with 7 nucleotides matching TRBD2. The CDR3 runs 13 residues. With V trimmed by 8 bases and J by 3 bases, 7 bases remained unmatched. Per the germline V gene, CDR1 is WNHNN and CDR2 is SYGVQD (reference sequence). The DNA of the CDR3 is TGCGCCAGCCTAGGGGACTACAACTACGAGCAGTACTTC. Protein sequence: CASLGDYNYEQYF.

This chain connects TRBV5-4 to TRBJ2-1; D is undetermined. CDR3 length: 15 amino acids. The germline V gene encodes CDR1 SGHNT and CDR2 YYREEE (reference sequence). V lost 0 bases, J lost 9 bases, and 16 bases lay in between. CDR3 bases: TGTGCCAGCAGCTTGGCTCTTATTTTCGGCGGTGAGCAGTTCTTC. The encoded protein is CASSLALIFGGEQFF.